This record covers a single T cell receptor (beta chain). Its antigen is undetermined. Trimming took 5 bases from V and 5 from J; bases not matched to a gene: 5. Germline-derived CDR1 and CDR2 are GTSNPN and SVGIG (reference sequence). This CDR3 has 12 residues. This sample stems from a study of blood T cells in healthy people across ages. Through a sample-barcoded 5' primer and a J-beta primer mix, a second PCR was run for roughly 6 to 12 cycles. TCRdb processed the 5' RACE reads anew with MiXCR; each CDR3 protein has one entry. Among 1.5 million to 2 million distinct CDR3 sequences listed, about 28% were seen once. Study results and limitations: Since the PBMCs were unsorted, naive and antigen-experienced cells could not be conclusively compared. Correlation between TCR beta diversity and naive T cell percentage was strong.

The V and J genes are TRBV30 and TRBJ2-7; 8 bases map to TRBD2. This clonotype was obtained from a woman between 25 and 40 years old in good health. Sequenced input: blood. The CDR3 protein is CAWDRGGDEQYF. CDR3 nucleotides: TGTGCCTGGGACCGGGGGGGGGACGAGCAGTACTTC.